This TCR beta chain stems from a study of somatic mutations in cytotoxic T cells in rheumatoid arthritis. Overall study findings and caveats: The study found no significant difference in CD8+ T-cell clonality between rheumatoid arthritis patients and age-matched healthy controls. For about an eighth of the 65 patients, a single CD8+ clone accounted for more than 20% of CD8+ cells. Patients with rheumatoid arthritis, but not healthy controls, had CD8+ clonality that increased with age.

This clone was observed a few times. Its target is unknown. V was trimmed by 2 bases and J by 4 bases, leaving 9 bases between them. The germline gives CDR1 MNHEY, CDR2 SMNVEV (reference sequence). CDR3 length equals 13 residues. Assay: immunoSEQ multiplex PCR; the TCRdb copy retains only in-frame clones and omits some. The sample records 8,000 to 9,500 clones, 60% to 80% being singletons. Specimen: CD8+ T cells sorted from blood. This clonotype was obtained from a woman in her forties or fifties in good health. The chain has TRBV27 and TRBJ2-7; unclear D gene. Written as DNA, the CDR3 is TGTGCCAGCAGTTTAGGGCTTCCGTACGAGCAGTACTTC. It encodes CASSLGLPYEQYF.